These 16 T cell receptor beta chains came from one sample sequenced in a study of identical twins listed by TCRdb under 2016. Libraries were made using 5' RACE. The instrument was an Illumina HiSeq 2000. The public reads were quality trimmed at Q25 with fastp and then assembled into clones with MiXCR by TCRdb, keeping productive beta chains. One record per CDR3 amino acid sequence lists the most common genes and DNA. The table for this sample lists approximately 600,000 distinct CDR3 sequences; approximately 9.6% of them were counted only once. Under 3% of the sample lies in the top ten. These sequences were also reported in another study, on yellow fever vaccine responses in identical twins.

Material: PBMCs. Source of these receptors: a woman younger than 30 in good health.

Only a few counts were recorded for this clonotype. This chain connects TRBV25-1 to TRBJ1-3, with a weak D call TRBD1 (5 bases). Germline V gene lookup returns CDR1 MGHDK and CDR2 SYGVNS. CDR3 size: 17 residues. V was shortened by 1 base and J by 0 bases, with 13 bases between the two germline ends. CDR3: CASSEWVDSTSGNTIYF. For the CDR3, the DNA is TGTGCCAGCAGTGAATGGGTTGACAGCACCTCTGGAAACACCATATATTTT.

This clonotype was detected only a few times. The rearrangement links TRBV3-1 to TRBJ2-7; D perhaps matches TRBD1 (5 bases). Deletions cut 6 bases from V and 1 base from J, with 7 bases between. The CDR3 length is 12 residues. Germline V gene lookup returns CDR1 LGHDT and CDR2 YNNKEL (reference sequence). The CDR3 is CASSYRSYEQYF. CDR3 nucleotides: TGTGCCAGCAGTTACAGGTCCTACGAGCAGTACTTC.

CDR3 in DNA: TGTGCCAGCAGGCGGACAGGGGGCGGGGGGGCAGATACGCAGTATTTT. Amino acid sequence: CASRRTGGGGADTQYF. V usage is TRBV27 and J usage is TRBJ2-3; 11 nucleotides line up with TRBD1. Trimming cost V 6 bases and J 4 bases; bases outside gene matches: 9. This CDR3 contains 16 residues. Germline CDR1 MNHEY, CDR2 SMNVEV (reference sequence).

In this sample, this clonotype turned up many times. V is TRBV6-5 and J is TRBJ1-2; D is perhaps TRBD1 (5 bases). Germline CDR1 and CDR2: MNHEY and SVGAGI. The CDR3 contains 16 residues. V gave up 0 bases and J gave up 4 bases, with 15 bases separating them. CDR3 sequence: CASSYSDTLGVYGYTF. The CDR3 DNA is TGTGCCAGCAGTTACTCGGACACCTTGGGTGTCTATGGCTACACCTTC.

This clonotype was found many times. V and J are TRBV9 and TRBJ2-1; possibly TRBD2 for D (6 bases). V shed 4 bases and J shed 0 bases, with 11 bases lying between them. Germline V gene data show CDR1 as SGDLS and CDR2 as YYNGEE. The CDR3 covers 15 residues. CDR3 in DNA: TGTGCCAGCAGCACCGCGGGGAGCTCCTACAATGAGCAGTTCTTC. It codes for CASSTAGSSYNEQFF. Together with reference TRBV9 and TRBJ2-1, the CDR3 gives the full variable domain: DSGVTQTPKHLITATGQRVTLRCSPRSGDLSVYWYQQSLDQGLQFLIQYYNGEERAKGNILERFSAQQFPDLHSELNLSSLELGDSALYFCASSTAGSSYNEQFFGPGTRLTVL.

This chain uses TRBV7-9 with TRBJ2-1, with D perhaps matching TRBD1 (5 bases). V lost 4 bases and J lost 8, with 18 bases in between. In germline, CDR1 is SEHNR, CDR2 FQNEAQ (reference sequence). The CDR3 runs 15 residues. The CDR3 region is CASSSDLGPRDEQFF. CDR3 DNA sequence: TGTGCCAGCAGCTCAGACTTGGGGCCTCGGGATGAGCAGTTCTTC.

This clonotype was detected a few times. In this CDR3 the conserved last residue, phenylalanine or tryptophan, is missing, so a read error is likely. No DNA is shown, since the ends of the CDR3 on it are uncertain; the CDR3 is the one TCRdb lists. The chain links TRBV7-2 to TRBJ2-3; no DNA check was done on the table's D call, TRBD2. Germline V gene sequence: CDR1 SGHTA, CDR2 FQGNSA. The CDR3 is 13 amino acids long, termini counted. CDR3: CASSLSVGTTTGV.

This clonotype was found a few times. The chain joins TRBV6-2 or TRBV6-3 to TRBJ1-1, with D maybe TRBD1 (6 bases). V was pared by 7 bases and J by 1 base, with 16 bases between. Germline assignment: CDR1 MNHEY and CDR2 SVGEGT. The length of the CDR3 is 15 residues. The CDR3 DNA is TGTGCCAGCACCACCAATGGGGGGCCGAACACTGAAGCTTTCTTT. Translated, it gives CASTTNGGPNTEAFF.

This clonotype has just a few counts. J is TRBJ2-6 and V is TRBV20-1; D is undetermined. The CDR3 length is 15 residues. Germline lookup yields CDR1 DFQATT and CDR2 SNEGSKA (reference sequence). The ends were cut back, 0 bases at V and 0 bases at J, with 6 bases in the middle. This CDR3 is CSARDLISGANVLTF. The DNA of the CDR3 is TGCAGTGCTAGAGACTTGATCTCTGGGGCCAACGTCCTGACTTTC.

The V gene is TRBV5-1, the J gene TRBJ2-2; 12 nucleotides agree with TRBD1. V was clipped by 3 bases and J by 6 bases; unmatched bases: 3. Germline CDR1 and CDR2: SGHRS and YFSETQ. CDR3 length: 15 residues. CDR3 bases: TGCGCCAGCAGCTCGGGACAGGGGGCGTCCGGGGAGCTGTTTTTT. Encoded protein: CASSSGQGASGELFF.

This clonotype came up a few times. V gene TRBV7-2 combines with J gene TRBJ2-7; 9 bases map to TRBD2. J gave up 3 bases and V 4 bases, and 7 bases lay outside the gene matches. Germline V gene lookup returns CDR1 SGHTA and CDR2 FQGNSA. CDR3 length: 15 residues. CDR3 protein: CASSSYSGGDYEQYF. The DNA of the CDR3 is TGTGCCAGCAGCTCATATAGCGGGGGCGACTACGAGCAGTACTTC.

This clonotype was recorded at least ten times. Here the CDR3 DNA reads TGTGCCAGCAGCTTGGGGCAGGGCTTCGATGAGCAGTTCTTC. Translated, it gives CASSLGQGFDEQFF. This sequence joins TRBV11-2 and TRBJ2-1, with D perhaps TRBD1 (5 bases). The CDR3 length is 14 residues. The germline V gene encodes CDR1 SGHAT and CDR2 FQNNGV. The V and J ends lost 3 bases and 8 bases respectively, with 14 bases between them.

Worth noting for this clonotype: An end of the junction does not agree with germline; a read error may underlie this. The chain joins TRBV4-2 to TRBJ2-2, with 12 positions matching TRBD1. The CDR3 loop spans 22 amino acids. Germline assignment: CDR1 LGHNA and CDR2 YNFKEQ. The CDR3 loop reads CASSPNLRDRGRDPTLTGELFF. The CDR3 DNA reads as TGTGCTAGCAGCCCCAACCTCCGGGACAGGGGGCGAGACCCTACTTTAACCGGGGAGCTGTTTTTT.

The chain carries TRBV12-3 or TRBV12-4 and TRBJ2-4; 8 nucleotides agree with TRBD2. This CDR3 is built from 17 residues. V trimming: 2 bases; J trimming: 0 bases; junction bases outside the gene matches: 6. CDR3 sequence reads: CASSLYRGGVAKNIQYF. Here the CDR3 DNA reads TGTGCCAGCAGTTTATACCGGGGGGGGGTAGCCAAAAACATTCAGTACTTC.

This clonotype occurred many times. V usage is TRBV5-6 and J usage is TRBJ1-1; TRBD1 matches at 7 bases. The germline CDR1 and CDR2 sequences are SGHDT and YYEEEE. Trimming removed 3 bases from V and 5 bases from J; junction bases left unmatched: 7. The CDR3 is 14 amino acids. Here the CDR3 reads CASSSTGVRTEAFF. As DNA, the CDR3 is TGTGCCAGCAGCTCAACAGGGGTGCGTACTGAAGCTTTCTTT.

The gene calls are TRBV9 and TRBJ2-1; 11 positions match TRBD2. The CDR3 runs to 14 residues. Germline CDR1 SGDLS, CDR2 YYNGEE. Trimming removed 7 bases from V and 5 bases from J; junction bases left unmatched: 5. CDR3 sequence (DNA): TGTGCCAGCGGACCACTAGCGGGGGACAATGAGCAGTTCTTC. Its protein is CASGPLAGDNEQFF. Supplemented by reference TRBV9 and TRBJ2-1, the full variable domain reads DSGVTQTPKHLITATGQRVTLRCSPRSGDLSVYWYQQSLDQGLQFLIQYYNGEERAKGNILERFSAQQFPDLHSELNLSSLELGDSALYFCASGPLAGDNEQFFGPGTRLTVL.